This is a list of T cell receptor beta chains from one sample in a study of blood T cell repertoires in COVID-19. TCRdb's copy holds only in-frame clones and misses some; the assay was immunoSEQ multiplex PCR. The sample records about 480,000 clones, around 88% being singletons. Sequences were obtained from peripheral blood. The receptor set was obtained from a woman aged 45 to 65 with COVID-19, enrolled during active disease. CDR3s include the opening cysteine and the closing phenylalanine or tryptophan. The D gene is left open where the match is weak. Some rows have no size entry. The others give once, few or many, or a class for an expanded clone.

j_call d_call v_call clone_size cdr3_nt cdr3_aa
TRBJ2-7 NA TRBV5-1 once TGCGCCAGCAGCTTTGGGCGGGCCTCCTACGAGCAGTACTTC CASSFGRASYEQYF
TRBJ2-1 NA TRBV24-1 once TGTGCCACCAGTGATTTGCGGGTAGGGGGATTTGATGAGCAGTTCTTC CATSDLRVGGFDEQFF
TRBJ1-1 TRBD1 TRBV6-4 few TGTGCCAGCAGTAAGACAGGGCCCACTGAAGCTTTCTTT CASSKTGPTEAFF
TRBJ1-2 NA TRBV4-1 NA TGCGCCAGCAGCCAAGATATCCGGGGGAGCTATGGCTACACCTTC CASSQDIRGSYGYTF
TRBJ2-7 NA TRBV5-1 NA TGCGCCAGCAGCTTGGTTGGGCCGAACGGGCAGTACTTC CASSLVGPNGQYF
TRBJ1-2 TRBD1 TRBV7-3 NA TGTGCCAGCAGTACCGGGACAGGCTATGGCTACACCTTC CASSTGTGYGYTF
TRBJ1-2 TRBD1 TRBV10-2 NA TGCGCCAGCAGTGGGGACAGGGGCGGTGGCTACACCTTC CASSGDRGGGYTF
TRBJ2-7 NA TRBV30 NA TGTGCCTGGAGCGGGGGCCCGGGGGGCGAGCAGTACTTC CAWSGGPGGEQYF
TRBJ2-7 TRBD1 TRBV3-1/TRBV3-2 NA TGTGCCAGCAGCCAAGGGGGGGACAGGGGTTTCGAGCAGTACTTC CASSQGGDRGFEQYF
TRBJ2-7 NA TRBV6-5 NA TGTGCCAGCAGGGCCTGGGGGGAAAGGAACGAGCAGTACTTC CASRAWGERNEQYF
TRBJ1-1 TRBD1 TRBV19 NA TGTGCCAGCGCCCCAGGGACAGGGAAATGGGTGAACACTGAAGCTTTCTTT CASAPGTGKWVNTEAFF
TRBJ1-2 TRBD1 TRBV3-1/TRBV3-2 NA TGTGCCAGCAGCCTTGGACAGGGCCGTGGCTACACCTTC CASSLGQGRGYTF
TRBJ1-2 NA TRBV29-1 once TGCAGCGTGTTGGCCGGGGACTATGGCTACACCTTC CSVLAGDYGYTF
TRBJ1-1 NA TRBV7-6 NA TGTGCCAGCAGCATGGGAGGGGCGGGGACTGAAGCTTTCTTT CASSMGGAGTEAFF